This paragraph covers one TCR beta chain sequence. The data belong to a study of blood T cell repertoires in COVID-19. Study background: The origin of the acute and convalescent COVID-19 samples was the United States, Italy and Spain.

Generated by immunoSEQ multiplex PCR, the TCRdb table keeps only in-frame clones and is missing some. The sample records about 280,000 clones, nearly 90% being singletons. Material for sequencing was peripheral blood. The clonotype was recovered from a woman in her 30s with COVID-19, enrolled during active disease.

The CDR3 loop reads CASSEGRGGRETQYF. Written as DNA, the CDR3 is TGTGCCAGCAGTGAGGGTCGGGGGGGCCGAGAGACCCAGTACTTC. The rearrangement joins TRBV2 to TRBJ2-5; 8 positions match TRBD2. The ends lost 3 bases at V and 4 bases at J; junction bases unmatched: 7. Germline V CDR1 and CDR2: SNHLY, FYNNEI. The CDR3 consists of 15 residues. Full variable domain (rest looked up from reference TRBV2 and TRBJ2-5): EPEVTQTPSHQVTQMGQEVILRCVPISNHLYFYWYRQILGQKVEFLVSFYNNEISEKSEIFDDQFSVERPDGSNFTLKIRSTKLEDSAMYFCASSEGRGGRETQYFGPGTRLLVL.